This TCR beta chain was sequenced for a study of T cell responses to AZD1222 COVID-19 vaccine. This CDR3 comprises 11 residues. The V end was cut by 3 bases, the J end by 8 bases, with 7 bases between. Germline V gene data show CDR1 as SGHAT and CDR2 as FQDESV (reference sequence). The repertoire was sequenced with immunoSEQ multiplex PCR; TCRdb's copy has only in-frame clones and lacks some. The top ten hold roughly 3.7% of the sample, which has about 120,000 clones, approximately 83% seen once. Overall study results and limits: No repertoire was sampled before or during the peak T cell response, only after it. Spike-specific TCRs gained breadth and depth after people received two AZD1222 doses. It should be noted that donors were predominantly white British and more often female, and clonal diversity was possibly underestimated.

Turning to this clone: Its cognate antigen is unknown.

The clonotype comes from an adult in good health. This material consisted of peripheral blood, taken on day 0 of MenACWY control vaccination. J is TRBJ1-2 and V is TRBV11-1; no firm D call. For the CDR3, the DNA is TGTGCCAGCAGCTTCCGGGGAGGCTACACCTTC. Encoded protein: CASSFRGGYTF.